The present entry profiles one TCR beta chain with its context. The table came from immunoSEQ multiplex PCR; TCRdb's copy has only in-frame clones and leaves some out. The sample yields 85,000 to 130,000 clones, 85% to 90% seen once. The V gene's germline CDR1 is SGHTA and CDR2 FQGTGA. CDR3 length equals 13 residues. V was shortened by 1 base and J by 4 bases, with 5 bases between the two germline ends. This specimen comes from a study of blood T cell repertoires in COVID-19. This chain joins TRBV7-3 and TRBJ2-1, with D unresolved. The TCR comes from a human donor in a cohort sampled during active COVID-19. The sample taken for sequencing was peripheral blood. CDR3 nucleotide sequence: TGTGCCAGCAGCTTAAACAGTTACAATGAGCAGTTCTTC. It yields the protein CASSLNSYNEQFF.